This entry lists 3 T cell receptor beta chains sequenced from one sample in a study of shared clonotypes between healthy human individuals. Clones were sequenced by immunoSEQ multiplex PCR, and TCRdb holds only the in-frame ones, with some missing. The data hold under 1,900,000 clones, with 97% to 99% observed a single time. Sequenced: naive CD4+ T cells sorted from blood. Noted subset: CD45RA+ positively selected. The receptors shown here come from a man younger than 40 in good health.

The chain couples TRBV7-2 to TRBJ2-7; D ambiguous. V gave up 1 base and J gave up 3 bases, with 16 bases separating them. The germline gives CDR1 SGHTA, CDR2 FQGNSA. This CDR3 is built from 16 residues. CDR3 residues: CASSLVSQVPIYEQYF. CDR3 bases: TGTGCCAGCAGCTTAGTTTCGCAGGTCCCAATCTACGAGCAGTACTTC. Variable domain in full (rest from reference TRBV7-2 and TRBJ2-7): GAGVSQSPSNKVTEKGKDVELRCDPISGHTALYWYRQSLGQGLEFLIYFQGNSAPDKSGLPSDRFSAERTGGSVSTLTIQRTQQEDSAVYLCASSLVSQVPIYEQYFGPGTRLTVT.

The J gene is TRBJ1-2, the V gene TRBV2; unclear D gene. Germline lookup yields CDR1 SNHLY and CDR2 FYNNEI. Trimming took 1 base from V and 4 from J, leaving 13 bases between them. This CDR3 has 15 residues. The CDR3 DNA follows: TGTGCCAGCAGTGAAGGCGAAGGGTCGGTCTATGGCTACACCTTC. Translated, it gives CASSEGEGSVYGYTF.

The chain recombines TRBV18 with TRBJ2-1; TRBD2 might be the D (6 bases). In germline, CDR1 is KGHSH, CDR2 LQKENI. V shed 5 bases and J shed 10 bases, with 15 bases lying between them. This CDR3 is built from 13 residues. The CDR3 protein is CASSEGGAREQFF. The CDR3 bases are TGTGCCAGCTCAGAAGGAGGGGCACGGGAGCAGTTCTTC.